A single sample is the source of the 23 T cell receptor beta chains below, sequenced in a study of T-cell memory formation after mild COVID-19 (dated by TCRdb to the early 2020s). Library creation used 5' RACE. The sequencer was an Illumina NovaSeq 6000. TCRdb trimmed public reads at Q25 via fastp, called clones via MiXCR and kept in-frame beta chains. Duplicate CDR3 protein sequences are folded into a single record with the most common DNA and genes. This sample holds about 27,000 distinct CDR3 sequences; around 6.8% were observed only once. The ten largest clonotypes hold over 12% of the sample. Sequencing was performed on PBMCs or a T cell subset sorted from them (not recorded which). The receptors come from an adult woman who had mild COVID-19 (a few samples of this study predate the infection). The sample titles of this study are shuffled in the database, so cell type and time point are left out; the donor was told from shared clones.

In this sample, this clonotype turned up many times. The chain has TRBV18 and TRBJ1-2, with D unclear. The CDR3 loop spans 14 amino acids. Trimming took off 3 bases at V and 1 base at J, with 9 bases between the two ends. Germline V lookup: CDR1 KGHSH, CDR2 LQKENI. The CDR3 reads CASSPNSNNYGYTF. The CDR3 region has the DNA TGTGCCAGCTCACCGAACAGTAATAACTATGGCTACACCTTC.

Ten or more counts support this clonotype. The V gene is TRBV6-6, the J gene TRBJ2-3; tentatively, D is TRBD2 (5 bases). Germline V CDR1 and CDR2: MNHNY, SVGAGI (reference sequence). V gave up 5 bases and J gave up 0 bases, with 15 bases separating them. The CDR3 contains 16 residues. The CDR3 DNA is TGTGCCAGCAGTCCGCCTTCTAGCCTGAGCACAGATACGCAGTATTTT. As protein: CASSPPSSLSTDTQYF.

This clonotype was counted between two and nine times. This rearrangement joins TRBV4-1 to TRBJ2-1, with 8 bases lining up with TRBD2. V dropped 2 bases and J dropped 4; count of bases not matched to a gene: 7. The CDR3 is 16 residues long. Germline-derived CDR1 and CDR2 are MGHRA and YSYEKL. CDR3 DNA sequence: TGCGCCAGCAGCCAACTCGGGATAGCGGGGTACAATGAGCAGTTCTTC. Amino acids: CASSQLGIAGYNEQFF.

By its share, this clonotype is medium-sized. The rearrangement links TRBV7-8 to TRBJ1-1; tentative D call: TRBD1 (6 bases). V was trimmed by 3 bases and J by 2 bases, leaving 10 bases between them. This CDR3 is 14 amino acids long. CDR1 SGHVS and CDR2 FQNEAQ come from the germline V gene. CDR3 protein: CASSLGTSNTEAFF. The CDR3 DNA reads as TGTGCCAGCAGCTTGGGGACATCCAACACTGAAGCTTTCTTT. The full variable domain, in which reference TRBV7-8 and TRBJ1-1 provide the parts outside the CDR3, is GAGVSQSPRYKVAKRGQDVALRCDPISGHVSLFWYQQALGQGPEFLTYFQNEAQLDKSGLPSDRFFAERPEGSVSTLKIQRTQQEDSAVYLCASSLGTSNTEAFFGQGTRLTVV.

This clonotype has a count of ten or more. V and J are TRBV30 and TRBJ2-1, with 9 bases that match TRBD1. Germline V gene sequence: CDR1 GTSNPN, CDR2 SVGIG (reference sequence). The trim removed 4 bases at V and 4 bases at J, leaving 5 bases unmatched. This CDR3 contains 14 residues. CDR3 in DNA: TGTGCCTGGAATCCCGGGACAGGGTACAATGAGCAGTTCTTC. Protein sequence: CAWNPGTGYNEQFF.

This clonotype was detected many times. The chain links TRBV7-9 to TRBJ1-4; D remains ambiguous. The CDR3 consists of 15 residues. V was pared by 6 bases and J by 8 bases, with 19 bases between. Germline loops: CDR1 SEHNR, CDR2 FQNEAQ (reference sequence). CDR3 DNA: TGTGCCAGCAGGCCCCCGTTGAGACACGGGGAAAAACTGTTTTTT. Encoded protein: CASRPPLRHGEKLFF.

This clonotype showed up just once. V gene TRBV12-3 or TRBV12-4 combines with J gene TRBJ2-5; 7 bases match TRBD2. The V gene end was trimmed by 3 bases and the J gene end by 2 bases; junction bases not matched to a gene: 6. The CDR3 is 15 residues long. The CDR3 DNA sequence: TGTGCCAGCAGTTTGGGAGCGGGGCCTCAAGAGACCCAGTACTTC. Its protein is CASSLGAGPQETQYF.

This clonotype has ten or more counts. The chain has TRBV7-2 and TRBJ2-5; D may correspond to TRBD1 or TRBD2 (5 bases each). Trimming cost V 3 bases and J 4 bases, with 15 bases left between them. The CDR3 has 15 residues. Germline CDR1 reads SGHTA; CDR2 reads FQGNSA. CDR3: CASSFGGAGTETQYF. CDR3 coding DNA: TGTGCCAGCAGCTTTGGTGGGGCCGGGACAGAGACCCAGTACTTC.

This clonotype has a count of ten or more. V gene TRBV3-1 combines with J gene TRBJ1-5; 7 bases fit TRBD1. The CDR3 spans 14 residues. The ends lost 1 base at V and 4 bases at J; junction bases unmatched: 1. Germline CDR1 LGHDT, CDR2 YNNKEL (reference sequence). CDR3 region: CASSQAGQNQPQHF. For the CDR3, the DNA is TGTGCCAGCAGCCAAGCGGGACAGAATCAGCCCCAGCATTTT.

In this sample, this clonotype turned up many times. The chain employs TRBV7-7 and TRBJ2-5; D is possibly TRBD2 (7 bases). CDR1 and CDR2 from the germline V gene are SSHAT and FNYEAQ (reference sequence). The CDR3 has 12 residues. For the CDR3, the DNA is TGTGCTAGCCGGGGGGCGATGGAGACCCAGTACTTC. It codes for CASRGAMETQYF.

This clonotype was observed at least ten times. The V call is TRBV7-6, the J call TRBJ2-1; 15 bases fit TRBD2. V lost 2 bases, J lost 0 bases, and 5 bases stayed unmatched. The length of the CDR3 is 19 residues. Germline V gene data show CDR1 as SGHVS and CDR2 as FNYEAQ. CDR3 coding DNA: TGTGCCAGCAGCTTACTGGGACTAGCGGGAGGACCCTCCTACAATGAGCAGTTCTTC. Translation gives CASSLLGLAGGPSYNEQFF.

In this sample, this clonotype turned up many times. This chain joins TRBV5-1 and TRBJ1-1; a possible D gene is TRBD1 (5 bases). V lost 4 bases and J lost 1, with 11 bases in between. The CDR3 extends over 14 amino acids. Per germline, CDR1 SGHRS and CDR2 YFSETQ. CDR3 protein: CASSTATANTEAFF. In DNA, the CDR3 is TGCGCCAGCAGCACGGCGACAGCGAACACTGAAGCTTTCTTT.

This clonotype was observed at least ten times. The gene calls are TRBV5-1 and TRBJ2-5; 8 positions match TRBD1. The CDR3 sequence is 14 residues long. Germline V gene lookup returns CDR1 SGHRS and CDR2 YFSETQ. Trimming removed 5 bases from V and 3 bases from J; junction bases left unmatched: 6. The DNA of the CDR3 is TGCGCCAGCAGTTTTAGGACAGGGAAAGAGACCCAGTACTTC. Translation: CASSFRTGKETQYF. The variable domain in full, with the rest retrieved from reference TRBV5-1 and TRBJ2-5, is KAGVTQTPRYLIKTRGQQVTLSCSPISGHRSVSWYQQTPGQGLQFLFEYFSETQRNKGNFPGRFSGRQFSNSRSEMNVSTLELGDSALYLCASSFRTGKETQYFGPGTRLLVL.

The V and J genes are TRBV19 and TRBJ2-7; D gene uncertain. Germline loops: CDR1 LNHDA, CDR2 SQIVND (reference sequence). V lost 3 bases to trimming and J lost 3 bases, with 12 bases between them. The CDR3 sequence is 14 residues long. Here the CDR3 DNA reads TGTGCCAGTAGTATCTTGGCCCAGAGCTACGAGCAGTACTTC. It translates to CASSILAQSYEQYF.

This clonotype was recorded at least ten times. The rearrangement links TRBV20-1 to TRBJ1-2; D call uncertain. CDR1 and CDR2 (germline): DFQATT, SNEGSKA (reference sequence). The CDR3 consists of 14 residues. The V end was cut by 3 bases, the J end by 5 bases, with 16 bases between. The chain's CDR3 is CSASRGVGQYGYTF. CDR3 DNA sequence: TGCAGTGCTAGTCGTGGGGTGGGTCAGTATGGCTACACCTTC.

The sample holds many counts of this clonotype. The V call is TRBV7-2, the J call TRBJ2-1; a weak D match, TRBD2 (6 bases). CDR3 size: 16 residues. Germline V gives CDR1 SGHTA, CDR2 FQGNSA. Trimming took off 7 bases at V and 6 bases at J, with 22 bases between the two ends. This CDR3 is CASTTEVRDLGNEQFF. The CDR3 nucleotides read TGTGCCAGCACCACAGAGGTCAGGGACTTAGGCAATGAGCAGTTCTTC. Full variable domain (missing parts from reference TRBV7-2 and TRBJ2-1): GAGVSQSPSNKVTEKGKDVELRCDPISGHTALYWYRQSLGQGLEFLIYFQGNSAPDKSGLPSDRFSAERTGGSVSTLTIQRTQQEDSAVYLCASTTEVRDLGNEQFFGPGTRLTVL.

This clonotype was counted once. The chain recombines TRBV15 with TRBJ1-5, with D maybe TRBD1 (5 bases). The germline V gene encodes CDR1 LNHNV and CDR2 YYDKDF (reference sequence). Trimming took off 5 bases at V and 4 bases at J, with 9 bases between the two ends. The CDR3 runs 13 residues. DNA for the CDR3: TGTGCCACCAGCGGGACTGAGAATCAGCCCCAGCATTTT. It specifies CATSGTENQPQHF.

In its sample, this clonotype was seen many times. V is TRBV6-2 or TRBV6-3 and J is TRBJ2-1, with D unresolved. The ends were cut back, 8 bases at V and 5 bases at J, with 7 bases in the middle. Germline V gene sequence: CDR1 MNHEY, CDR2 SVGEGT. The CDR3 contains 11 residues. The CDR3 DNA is TGTGCCAGCCCTCCTCACAATGAGCAGTTCTTC. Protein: CASPPHNEQFF.

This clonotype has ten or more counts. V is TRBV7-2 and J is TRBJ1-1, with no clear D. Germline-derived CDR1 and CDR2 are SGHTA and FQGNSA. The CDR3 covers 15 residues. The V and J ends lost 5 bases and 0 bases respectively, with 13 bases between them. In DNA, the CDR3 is TGTGCCAGCAGCGCCCGAAGGTCCATGAACACTGAAGCTTTCTTT. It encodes CASSARRSMNTEAFF.

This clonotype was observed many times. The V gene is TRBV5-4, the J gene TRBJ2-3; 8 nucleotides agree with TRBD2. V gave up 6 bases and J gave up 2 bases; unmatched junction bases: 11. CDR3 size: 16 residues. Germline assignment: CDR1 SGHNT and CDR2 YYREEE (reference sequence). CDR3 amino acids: CASTLGGGPFTDTQYF. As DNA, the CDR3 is TGTGCCAGCACCCTTGGCGGGGGGCCTTTCACAGATACGCAGTATTTT.

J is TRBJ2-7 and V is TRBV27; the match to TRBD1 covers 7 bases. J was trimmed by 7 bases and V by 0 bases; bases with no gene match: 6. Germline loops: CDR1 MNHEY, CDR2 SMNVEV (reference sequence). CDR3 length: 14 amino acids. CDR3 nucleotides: TGTGCCAGCAGTTTATCCCAGGGGGTCCAAGAGCAGTACTTC. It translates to CASSLSQGVQEQYF.

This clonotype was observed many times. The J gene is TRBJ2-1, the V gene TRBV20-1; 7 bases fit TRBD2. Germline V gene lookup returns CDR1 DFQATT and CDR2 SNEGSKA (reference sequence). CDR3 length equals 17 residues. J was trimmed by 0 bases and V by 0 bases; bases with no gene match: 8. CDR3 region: CSARDTIGGSSYNEQFF. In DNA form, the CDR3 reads TGCAGTGCTAGAGATACAATCGGGGGGAGCTCCTACAATGAGCAGTTCTTC.

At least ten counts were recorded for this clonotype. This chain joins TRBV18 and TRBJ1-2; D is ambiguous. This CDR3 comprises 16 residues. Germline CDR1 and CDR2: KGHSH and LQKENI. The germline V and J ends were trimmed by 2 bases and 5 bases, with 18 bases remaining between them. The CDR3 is CASSPVSFPQEYGYTF. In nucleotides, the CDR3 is TGTGCCAGCTCACCAGTGAGTTTCCCCCAGGAGTATGGCTACACCTTC.